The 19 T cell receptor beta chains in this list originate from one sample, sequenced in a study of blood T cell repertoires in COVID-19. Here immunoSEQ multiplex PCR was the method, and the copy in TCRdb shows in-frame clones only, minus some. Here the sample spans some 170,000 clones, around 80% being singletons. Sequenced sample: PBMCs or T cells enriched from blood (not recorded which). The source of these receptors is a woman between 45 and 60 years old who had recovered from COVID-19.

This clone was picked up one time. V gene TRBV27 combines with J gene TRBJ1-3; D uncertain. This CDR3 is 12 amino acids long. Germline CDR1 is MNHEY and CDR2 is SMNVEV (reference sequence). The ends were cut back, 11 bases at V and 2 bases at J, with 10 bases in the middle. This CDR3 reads CAPTTAGNTIYF. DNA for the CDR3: TGTGCCCCCACAACCGCTGGAAACACCATATATTTT.

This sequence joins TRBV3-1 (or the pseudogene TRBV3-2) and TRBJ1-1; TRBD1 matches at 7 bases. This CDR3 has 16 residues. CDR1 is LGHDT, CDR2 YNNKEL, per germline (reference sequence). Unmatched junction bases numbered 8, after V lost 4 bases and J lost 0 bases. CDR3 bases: TGTGCCAGCAGCCGATACAGGGGACGGATGAACACTGAAGCTTTCTTT. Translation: CASSRYRGRMNTEAFF.

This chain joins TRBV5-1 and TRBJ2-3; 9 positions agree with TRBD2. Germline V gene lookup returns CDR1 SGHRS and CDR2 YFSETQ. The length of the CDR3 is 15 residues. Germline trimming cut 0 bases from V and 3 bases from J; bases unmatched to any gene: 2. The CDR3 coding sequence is TGCGCCAGCAGCTTGGCTAGCGGGGAGACAGATACGCAGTATTTT. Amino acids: CASSLASGETDTQYF. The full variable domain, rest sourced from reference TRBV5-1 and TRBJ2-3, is KAGVTQTPRYLIKTRGQQVTLSCSPISGHRSVSWYQQTPGQGLQFLFEYFSETQRNKGNFPGRFSGRQFSNSRSEMNVSTLELGDSALYLCASSLASGETDTQYFGPGTRLTVL.

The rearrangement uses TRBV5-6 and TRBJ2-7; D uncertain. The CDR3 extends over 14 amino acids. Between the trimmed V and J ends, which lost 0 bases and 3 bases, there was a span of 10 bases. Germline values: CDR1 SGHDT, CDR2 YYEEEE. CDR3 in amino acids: CASSLGSSYYEQYF. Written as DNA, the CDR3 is TGTGCCAGCAGCTTGGGTTCTAGTTACTACGAGCAGTACTTC.

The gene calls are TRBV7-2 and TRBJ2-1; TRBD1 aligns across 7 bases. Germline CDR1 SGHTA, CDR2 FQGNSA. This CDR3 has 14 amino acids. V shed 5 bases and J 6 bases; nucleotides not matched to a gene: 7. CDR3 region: CASSRRQGSNEQFF. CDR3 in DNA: TGTGCCAGCAGCCGCCGACAGGGCTCCAATGAGCAGTTCTTC. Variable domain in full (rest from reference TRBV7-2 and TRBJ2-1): GAGVSQSPSNKVTEKGKDVELRCDPISGHTALYWYRQSLGQGLEFLIYFQGNSAPDKSGLPSDRFSAERTGGSVSTLTIQRTQQEDSAVYLCASSRRQGSNEQFFGPGTRLTVL.

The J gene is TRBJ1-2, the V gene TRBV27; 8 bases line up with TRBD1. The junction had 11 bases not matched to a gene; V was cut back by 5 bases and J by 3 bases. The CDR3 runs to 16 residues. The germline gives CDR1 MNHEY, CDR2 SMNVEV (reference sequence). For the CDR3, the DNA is TGTGCCAGCAGTCCCAACCCAGGACAGGGTGACTATGGCTACACCTTC. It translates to CASSPNPGQGDYGYTF.

CDR3: CASSPGTSGYNEQFF. Written as DNA, the CDR3 is TGCGCCAGCAGTCCCGGGACTAGCGGATACAATGAGCAGTTCTTC. The rearrangement links TRBV5-1 to TRBJ2-1, with 11 bases that match TRBD2. The CDR3 loop spans 15 amino acids. The ends lost 5 bases at V and 4 bases at J; junction bases unmatched: 5. Per germline, CDR1 SGHRS and CDR2 YFSETQ.

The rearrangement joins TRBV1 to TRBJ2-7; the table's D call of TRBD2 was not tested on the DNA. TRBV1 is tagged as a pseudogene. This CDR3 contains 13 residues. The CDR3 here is CTSSTGKNYEQYF. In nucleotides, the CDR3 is TGCACCAGCAGCACCGGGAAGAACTACGAGCAGTACTTC.

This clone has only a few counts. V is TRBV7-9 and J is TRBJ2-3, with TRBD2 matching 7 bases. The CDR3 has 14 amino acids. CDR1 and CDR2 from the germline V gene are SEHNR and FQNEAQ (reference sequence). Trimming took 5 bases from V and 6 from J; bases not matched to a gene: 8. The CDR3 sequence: CASSPTSGTDTQYF. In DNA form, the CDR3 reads TGTGCCAGCAGCCCCACAAGCGGGACGGATACGCAGTATTTT.

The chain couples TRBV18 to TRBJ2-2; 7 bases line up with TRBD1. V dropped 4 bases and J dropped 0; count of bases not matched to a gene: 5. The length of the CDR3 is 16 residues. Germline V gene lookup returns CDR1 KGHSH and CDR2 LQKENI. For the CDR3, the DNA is TGTGCCAGCTCACTTAACCAGGGGGCGAACACCGGGGAGCTGTTTTTT. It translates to CASSLNQGANTGELFF.

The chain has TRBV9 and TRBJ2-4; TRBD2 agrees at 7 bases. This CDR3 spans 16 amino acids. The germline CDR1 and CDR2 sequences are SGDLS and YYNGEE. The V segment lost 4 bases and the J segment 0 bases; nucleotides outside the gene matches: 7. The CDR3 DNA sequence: TGTGCCAGCAGCCCTAGGGGAGGGGAAGCCAAAAACATTCAGTACTTC. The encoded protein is CASSPRGGEAKNIQYF.

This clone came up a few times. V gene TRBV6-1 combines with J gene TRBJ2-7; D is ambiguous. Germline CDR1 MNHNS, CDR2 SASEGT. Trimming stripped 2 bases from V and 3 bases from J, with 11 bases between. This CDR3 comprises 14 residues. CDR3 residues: CASSELDTDYEQYF. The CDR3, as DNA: TGTGCCAGCAGTGAATTAGACACAGACTACGAGCAGTACTTC.

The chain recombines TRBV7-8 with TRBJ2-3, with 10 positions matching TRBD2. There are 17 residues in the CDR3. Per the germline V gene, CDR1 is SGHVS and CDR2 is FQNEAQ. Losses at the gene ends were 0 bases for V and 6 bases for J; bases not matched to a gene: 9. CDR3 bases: TGTGCCAGCAGCTTAGCGCCTAGCGGGAGTGGGGCGGATACGCAGTATTTT. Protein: CASSLAPSGSGADTQYF.

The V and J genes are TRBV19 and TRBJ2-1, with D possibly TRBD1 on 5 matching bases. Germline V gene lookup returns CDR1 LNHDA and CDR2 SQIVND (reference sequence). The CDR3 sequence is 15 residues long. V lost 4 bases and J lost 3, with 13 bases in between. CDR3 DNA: TGTGCCAGTAGTAAGGCAGGGAATGGCTACAATGAGCAGTTCTTC. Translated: CASSKAGNGYNEQFF.

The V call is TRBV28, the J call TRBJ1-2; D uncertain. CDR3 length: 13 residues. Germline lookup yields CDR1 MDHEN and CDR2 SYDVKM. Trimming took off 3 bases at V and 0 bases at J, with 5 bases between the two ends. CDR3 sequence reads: CASSLSTNYGYTF. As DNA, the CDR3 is TGTGCCAGCAGTTTGTCAACTAACTATGGCTACACCTTC.

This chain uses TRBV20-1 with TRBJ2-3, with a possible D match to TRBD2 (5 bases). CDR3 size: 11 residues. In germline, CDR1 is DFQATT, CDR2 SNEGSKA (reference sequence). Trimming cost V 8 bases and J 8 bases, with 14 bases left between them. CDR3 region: CSTPEDGTQYF. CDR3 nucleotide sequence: TGCAGTACCCCGGAGGACGGTACGCAGTATTTT.

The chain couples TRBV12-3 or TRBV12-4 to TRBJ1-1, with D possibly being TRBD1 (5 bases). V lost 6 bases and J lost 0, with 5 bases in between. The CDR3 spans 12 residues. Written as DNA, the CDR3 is TGTGCCAGCAGGGGGCTGAACACTGAAGCTTTCTTT. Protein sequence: CASRGLNTEAFF.

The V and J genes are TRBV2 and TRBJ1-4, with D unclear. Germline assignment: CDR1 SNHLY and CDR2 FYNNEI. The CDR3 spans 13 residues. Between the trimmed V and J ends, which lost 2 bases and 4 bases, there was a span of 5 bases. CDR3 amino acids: CASSESSNEKLFF. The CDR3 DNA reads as TGTGCCAGCAGTGAATCTAGTAATGAAAAACTGTTTTTT.

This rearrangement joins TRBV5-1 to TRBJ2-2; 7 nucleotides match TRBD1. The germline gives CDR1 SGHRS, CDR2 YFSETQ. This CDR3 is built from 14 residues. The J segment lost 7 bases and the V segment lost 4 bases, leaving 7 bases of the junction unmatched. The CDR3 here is CASSTDREHGELFF. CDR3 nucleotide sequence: TGCGCCAGCAGCACAGACAGGGAACACGGGGAGCTGTTTTTT.